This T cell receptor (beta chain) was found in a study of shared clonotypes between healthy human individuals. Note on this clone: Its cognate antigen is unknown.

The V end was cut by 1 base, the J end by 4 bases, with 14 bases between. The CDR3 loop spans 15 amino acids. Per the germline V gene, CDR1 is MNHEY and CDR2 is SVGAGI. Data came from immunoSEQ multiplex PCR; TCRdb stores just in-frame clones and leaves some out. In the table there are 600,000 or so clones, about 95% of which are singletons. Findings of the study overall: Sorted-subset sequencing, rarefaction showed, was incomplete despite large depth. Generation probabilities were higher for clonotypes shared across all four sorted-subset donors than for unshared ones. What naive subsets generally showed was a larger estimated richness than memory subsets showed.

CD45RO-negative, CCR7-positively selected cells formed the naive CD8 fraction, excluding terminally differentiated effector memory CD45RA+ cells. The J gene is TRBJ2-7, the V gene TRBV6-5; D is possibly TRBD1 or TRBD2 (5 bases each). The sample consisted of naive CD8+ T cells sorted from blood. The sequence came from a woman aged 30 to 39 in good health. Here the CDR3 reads CASSYWDPVAYEQYF. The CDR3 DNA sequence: TGTGCCAGCAGTTACTGGGACCCCGTAGCGTACGAGCAGTACTTC.